Shown below are 5 T cell receptor beta chains from a single sample sequenced in a study of shared clonotypes between healthy human individuals. Assay: immunoSEQ multiplex PCR; the TCRdb copy retains only in-frame clones and omits some. The data hold about 2 million clones, with 90% to 95% observed a single time. The source material was naive CD4+ T cells sorted from blood. The subset is: CD45RA+ positively selected. Every receptor here comes from a man aged 18 to 29 in good health.

The chain joins TRBV21-1 to TRBJ2-7; the D segment call TRBD1 is taken from the table without a DNA check. TRBV21-1 is deemed a pseudogene. The CDR3 spans 12 residues. The DNA of the CDR3 is TGTGCCAATGCCGCAGGGTCCTACGAGCAGTACTTC. This sequence encodes CANAAGSYEQYF.

The rearrangement joins TRBV6-5 to TRBJ2-7; 7 bases fit TRBD2. This CDR3 is 14 amino acids long. J was trimmed by 4 bases and V by 6 bases; bases with no gene match: 9. Germline CDR1 and CDR2: MNHEY and SVGAGI. In nucleotides, the CDR3 is TGTGCCAGCAGCCCATGGCGGGAGCGGTACGAGCAGTACTTC. This sequence encodes CASSPWRERYEQYF.

The chain links TRBV7-2 to TRBJ2-7; 11 bases map to TRBD2. The V segment lost 0 bases and the J segment 0 bases; nucleotides outside the gene matches: 7. CDR3 length: 18 amino acids. CDR1 is SGHTA, CDR2 FQGNSA, per germline. CDR3 region: CASSLATSSGGSSYEQYF. DNA for the CDR3: TGTGCCAGCAGCTTAGCGACGTCTAGCGGGGGGAGCTCCTACGAGCAGTACTTC.

The CDR3 reads CASSGQGVSEAFF. CDR3 coding DNA: TGTGCCAGCAGTGGACAGGGAGTTTCAGAAGCTTTCTTT. V usage is TRBV2 and J usage is TRBJ1-1, with 7 bases that match TRBD1. CDR1 is SNHLY and CDR2 is FYNNEI in the germline V gene. The J segment lost 8 bases and the V segment lost 4 bases, leaving 7 bases of the junction unmatched. This CDR3 region has 13 residues.

The chain uses TRBV1 and TRBJ1-6; the table calls TRBD1, which could not be checked here. TRBV1 is a recognized pseudogene. The CDR3 is made up of 17 amino acids. This CDR3 is CTSSLTGKVSYNSPLHF. DNA for the CDR3: TGCACCAGCAGCCTAACAGGAAAAGTCTCCTATAATTCACCCCTCCACTTT.